The T cell receptor beta chain described here comes from a study of T-cell reconstitution after alpha-beta-depleted transplantation in children. Unique molecular identifiers were used to barcode this TCRbeta library. Via MiXCR, TCRdb re-called the PCR reads, giving one row per CDR3 protein. In the table there are about 360,000 distinct CDR3 sequences, less than 15% of which are singletons. V was cut by 3 bases and J by 3 bases, with 9 bases left in between. The CDR3 totals 14 residues. Sample: PBMCs, taken from the stem cell graft. The receptor's source is a human donor who donated a stem cell graft to a child with Fanconi anemia. The chain recombines TRBV12-3 or TRBV12-4 with TRBJ1-5; TRBD1 is a possible D gene (5 bases). The CDR3 loop is CASSFDSLNQPQHF. DNA for the CDR3: TGTGCCAGCAGTTTCGACAGTCTCAATCAGCCCCAGCATTTT.